This TCR beta chain appears in the sequencing data of a study of cytomegalovirus exposure and HLA in healthy donors. General study results and limits: The authors excluded some V segments, including TRBV6-2 and TRBV6-3, as indistinguishable. A likely sequencing artifact accounted for one observed cluster of highly shared sequence variants. TCR beta chains numbering more than 150 were designated cytomegalovirus-associated. In a later analysis, V- and J-gene trimming of beta chains associated with a DCLRE1C missense variant, replicated independently.

A multiplex PCR was run with 60 Vbeta primers and 13 Jbeta primers. The repertoire was sequenced with immunoSEQ multiplex PCR; TCRdb's copy has only in-frame clones and lacks some. The sample carries 35,000 to 45,000 clones, 81% recorded once. A note on this clone: Antigen: not known.

The CDR3 has 17 residues. With V trimmed by 0 bases and J by 0 bases, 0 bases remained unmatched. Germline lookup yields CDR1 LGHNA and CDR2 YSLEER. The TCR originated in a woman aged 40 to 50 in good health and CMV-seronegative. This rearrangement joins TRBV4-3 to TRBJ2-6; 9 bases are shared with TRBD1. Sequenced input: PBMCs. The CDR3 nucleotides read TGCGCCAGCAGCCAAGAGACAGGGGGCTCTGGGGCCAACGTCCTGACTTTC. Its translation: CASSQETGGSGANVLTF.